The 18 T cell receptor beta chains reported below all come from one sample, sequenced in a study of T-cell memory formation after mild COVID-19 (TCRdb year 2021). Libraries were prepared through 5' RACE. TCRdb lists the instrument as Illumina NovaSeq 6000. TCRdb reprocessing: public reads trimmed at Q25 with fastp, clones called with MiXCR, in-frame beta chains kept. Rows matching on CDR3 protein sequence are summarized as one entry with the most common DNA and genes. The sample includes roughly 610,000 distinct CDR3 sequences, with roughly a sixth observed a single time. The ten largest clones take up less than 10% of the sample. Specimen: PBMCs or a T cell subset sorted from them (not recorded which). These receptors came from an adult woman who had mild COVID-19 (a few samples of this study predate the infection). The sample titles of this study are shuffled in the database, so cell type and time point are left out; the donor was told from shared clones.

The rearrangement uses TRBV6-5 and TRBJ2-7; weak D call: TRBD2 (6 bases). In germline, CDR1 is MNHEY, CDR2 SVGAGI. The CDR3 covers 13 residues. Trimming took 5 bases from V and 3 from J, leaving 11 bases between them. The DNA of the CDR3 is TGTGCCAGCAGTCCCATGGGGGGCTACGAGCAGTACTTC. It encodes CASSPMGGYEQYF.

The V gene is TRBV7-8, the J gene TRBJ2-1; D remains ambiguous. The germline gives CDR1 SGHVS, CDR2 FQNEAQ. Trimming left V 5 bases short and J 2 bases short, with 19 bases between. The CDR3 has 17 residues. Here the CDR3 reads CASSLPRWVTTYNEQFF. The CDR3 region has the DNA TGTGCCAGCAGCCTCCCGCGTTGGGTAACAACCTACAATGAGCAGTTCTTC.

This clonotype was detected only a few times. This rearrangement joins TRBV12-3 or TRBV12-4 to TRBJ2-7, with D tentatively TRBD2 (5 bases). The V gene lost 5 bases and the J gene lost 0 bases, with 23 bases spanning the gap. This CDR3 region has 18 residues. DNA of the CDR3: TGTGCCAGCAGTGGGTTGGGCGGGCCCAAGCGGAACTCCTACGAGCAGTACTTC. Amino acids: CASSGLGGPKRNSYEQYF.

This clonotype has just a few counts. V usage is TRBV3-1 and J usage is TRBJ1-1; no clear D gene. Germline V gene data show CDR1 as LGHDT and CDR2 as YNNKEL (reference sequence). Trimming pared 8 bases from V and 3 bases from J, leaving 10 bases between. The CDR3 is 12 amino acids. The CDR3 DNA reads TGTGCCAGCGGGGAGCGGGACACTGAAGCTTTCTTT. It is translated as CASGERDTEAFF.

This chain uses TRBV2 with TRBJ1-2; TRBD1 matches 8 bases. V gave up 3 bases and J gave up 2 bases; unmatched junction bases: 11. This CDR3 contains 17 residues. Germline CDR1 is SNHLY and CDR2 is FYNNEI. The DNA for the CDR3 is TGTGCCAGCAGTGACTTAGGACAGGGCGACCCCAACTATGGCTACACCTTC. Translated, it gives CASSDLGQGDPNYGYTF.

This rearrangement joins TRBV6-2 or TRBV6-3 to TRBJ2-7; D might be TRBD1 or TRBD2, each matching 5 bases. V was trimmed by 5 bases and J by 2 bases, leaving 19 bases between them. Per germline, CDR1 MNHEY and CDR2 SVGEGT. The CDR3 covers 16 residues. CDR3 loop: CASSLPTGTLPYEQYF. DNA for the CDR3: TGTGCCAGCAGTCTCCCGACCGGGACCCTCCCCTACGAGCAGTACTTC.

The V call is TRBV5-1, the J call TRBJ1-2, with a tentative D call TRBD1 (5 bases). The CDR3 consists of 13 residues. Germline CDR1 is SGHRS and CDR2 is YFSETQ. The V gene lost 4 bases and the J gene lost 4 bases, with 11 bases spanning the gap. The CDR3 protein is CASSPGRGYGYTF. Here the CDR3 DNA reads TGCGCCAGCAGCCCGGGACGGGGCTATGGCTACACCTTC.

This clonotype has more than one count but fewer than ten. The rearrangement joins TRBV24-1 to TRBJ2-1; 9 bases align to TRBD1. Losses at the gene ends were 3 bases for V and 2 bases for J; bases not matched to a gene: 1. Germline values: CDR1 KGHDR, CDR2 SFDVKD. The CDR3 runs to 15 residues. CDR3 sequence reads: CATSDRDRAYNEQFF. In DNA form, the CDR3 reads TGTGCCACCAGTGATCGGGACAGGGCCTACAATGAGCAGTTCTTC.

This clonotype was observed a handful of times. The J gene is TRBJ2-7, the V gene TRBV3-1; 11 nucleotides agree with TRBD1. This CDR3 has 17 amino acids. The junction had 12 bases not matched to a gene; V was cut back by 4 bases and J by 4 bases. CDR1 is LGHDT and CDR2 is YNNKEL in the germline V gene (reference sequence). The DNA of the CDR3 is TGTGCCAGCAGCCTTAACCCCGGAGGACAGGGGGCGTACGAGCAGTACTTC. It codes for CASSLNPGGQGAYEQYF.

This clonotype was seen a handful of times. This may be a read error, as it is one base from a much larger clone. The rearrangement joins TRBV7-9 to TRBJ1-4; 9 nucleotides align to TRBD1. With V trimmed by 3 bases and J by 6 bases, 2 bases remained unmatched. The CDR3 has 14 amino acids. Germline V gives CDR1 SEHNR, CDR2 FQNEAQ (reference sequence). Written as DNA, the CDR3 is TGTGCCAGCAGCTTGGGACAGGGATATGAAAAACTGTTTTTT. Amino acids: CASSLGQGYEKLFF.

V gene TRBV9 combines with J gene TRBJ2-6; unclear D gene. The CDR3 has 14 amino acids. CDR1 SGDLS and CDR2 YYNGEE come from the germline V gene. Between the trimmed V and J ends, which lost 1 base and 1 base, there was a span of 3 bases. CDR3: CASSVYSGANVLTF. DNA for the CDR3: TGTGCCAGCAGCGTATATTCTGGGGCCAACGTCCTGACTTTC.

The chain recombines TRBV4-1 with TRBJ1-5; no reliable D call. Deletions cut 3 bases from V and 1 base from J, with 10 bases between. The CDR3 sequence is 15 residues long. Germline V gene sequence: CDR1 MGHRA, CDR2 YSYEKL. The CDR3 region has the DNA TGCGCCAGCAGCCACCTCGGGGTGAGCAATCAGCCCCAGCATTTT. Residues: CASSHLGVSNQPQHF.

V is TRBV7-8 and J is TRBJ1-3; D is ambiguous. This CDR3 spans 14 amino acids. Per germline, CDR1 SGHVS and CDR2 FQNEAQ. Trimming pared 5 bases from V and 2 bases from J, leaving 10 bases between. CDR3 region: CASSRGGTGNTIYF. In DNA form, the CDR3 reads TGTGCCAGCAGCCGGGGAGGGACTGGAAACACCATATATTTT.

CDR3 sequence reads: CSATPGGQPQHF. The CDR3 coding sequence is TGCAGTGCCACCCCAGGTGGACAGCCCCAGCATTTT. The genes are TRBV20-1 and TRBJ1-5; D call uncertain. V lost 6 bases to trimming and J lost 7 bases, with 13 bases between them. CDR1 is DFQATT, CDR2 SNEGSKA, per germline (reference sequence). CDR3 size: 12 residues.

The chain uses TRBV19 and TRBJ2-7; 12 bases agree with TRBD1. Per the germline V gene, CDR1 is LNHDA and CDR2 is SQIVND (reference sequence). With 4 bases clipped from V and 5 bases from J, the junction kept 6 bases outside the gene matches. The CDR3 contains 15 residues. The CDR3 loop reads CASSSAGTGGNEQYF. The CDR3 coding sequence is TGTGCCAGTAGTAGCGCCGGGACAGGGGGCAACGAGCAGTACTTC.

This clonotype was seen a few times. V usage is TRBV12-3 or TRBV12-4 and J usage is TRBJ1-1; TRBD1 might be the D (5 bases). The ends were cut back, 6 bases at V and 3 bases at J, with 11 bases in the middle. The CDR3 sequence is 13 residues long. The CDR3 DNA is TGTGCCAGCAGCCGGGGGTATTACACTGAAGCTTTCTTT. Translated, it gives CASSRGYYTEAFF.

This clonotype was counted only a few times. The chain uses TRBV5-1 and TRBJ1-1; maybe TRBD1 (5 bases). The CDR3 is 17 residues long. CDR1 and CDR2 from the germline V gene are SGHRS and YFSETQ. The V end was cut by 4 bases, the J end by 0 bases, with 19 bases between. CDR3 residues: CASSIGGTAMMNTEAFF. CDR3 sequence (DNA): TGCGCCAGCAGCATTGGGGGGACGGCAATGATGAACACTGAAGCTTTCTTT.

The sample holds a few counts of this clonotype. The genes are TRBV7-8 and TRBJ2-4; D gene ambiguous. The length of the CDR3 is 12 residues. Germline V lookup: CDR1 SGHVS, CDR2 FQNEAQ. V lost 6 bases and J lost 3, with 6 bases in between. The CDR3 here is CASRRDKNIQYF. Written as DNA, the CDR3 is TGTGCCAGCAGACGCGACAAAAACATTCAGTACTTC.